The clone carrying this T cell receptor beta chain was recorded a few times. The antigen is undetermined. CDR3 length: 16 residues. The ends were cut back, 0 bases at V and 0 bases at J, with 9 bases in the middle. Germline V lookup: CDR1 SGHAT, CDR2 FQNNGV. This entry comes from a study of early T cells in non-severe SARS-CoV-2 infection. Whole-study context: Sequenced material consisted of bulk RNA (from unsorted whole blood), and chains were unpaired. Study-level results: Matching against VDJdb likely underestimated virus-specific expansions, favoring anti-spike CD8.

Researchers attached unique molecular identifiers to individual cDNA molecules. Each CDR3 protein gets one entry after TCRdb re-called the 5' RACE reads with MiXCR. Of about 50,000 distinct CDR3 sequences listed, around 10% are singletons. The starting material was whole blood, obtained at baseline. The clonotype was recovered from an adult who was a healthcare worker with PCR-confirmed SARS-CoV-2 infection or an uninfected control (not recorded which). The chain employs TRBV11-2 and TRBJ2-1; unclear D gene. CDR3 sequence reads: CASSLDLRSSYNEQFF. CDR3 sequence (DNA): TGTGCCAGCAGCTTAGATTTACGAAGCTCCTACAATGAGCAGTTCTTC.